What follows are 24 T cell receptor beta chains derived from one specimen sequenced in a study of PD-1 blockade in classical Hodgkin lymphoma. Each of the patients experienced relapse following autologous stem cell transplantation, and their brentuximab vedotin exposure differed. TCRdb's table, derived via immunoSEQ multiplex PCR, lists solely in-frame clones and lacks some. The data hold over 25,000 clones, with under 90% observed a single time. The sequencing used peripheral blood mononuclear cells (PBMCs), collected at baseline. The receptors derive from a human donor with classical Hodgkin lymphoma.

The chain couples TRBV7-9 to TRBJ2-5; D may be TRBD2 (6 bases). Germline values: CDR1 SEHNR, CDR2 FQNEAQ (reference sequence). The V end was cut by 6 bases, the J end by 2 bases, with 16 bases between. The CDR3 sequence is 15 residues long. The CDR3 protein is CASSRRDVGQETQYF. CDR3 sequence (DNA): TGTGCCAGCAGTAGGAGGGACGTCGGACAAGAGACCCAGTACTTC. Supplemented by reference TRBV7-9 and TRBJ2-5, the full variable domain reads DTGVSQNPRHKITKRGQNVTFRCDPISEHNRLYWYRQTLGQGPEFLTYFQNEAQLEKSRLLSDRFSAERPKGSFSTLEIQRTEQGDSAMYLCASSRRDVGQETQYFGPGTRLLVL.

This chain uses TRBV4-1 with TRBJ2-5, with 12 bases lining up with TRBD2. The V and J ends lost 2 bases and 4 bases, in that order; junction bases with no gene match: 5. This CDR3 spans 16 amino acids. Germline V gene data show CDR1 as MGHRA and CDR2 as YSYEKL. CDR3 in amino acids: CASSQTSGGSRETQYF. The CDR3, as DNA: TGCGCCAGCAGCCAAACTAGCGGGGGGAGTCGAGAGACCCAGTACTTC.

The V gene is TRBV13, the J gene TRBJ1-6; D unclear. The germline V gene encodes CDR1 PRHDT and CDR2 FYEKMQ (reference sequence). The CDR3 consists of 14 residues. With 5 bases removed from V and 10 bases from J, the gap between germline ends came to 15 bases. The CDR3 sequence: CASSLRVPDSPLHF. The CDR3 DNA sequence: TGTGCCAGCAGCCTGCGGGTCCCTGACTCACCCCTCCACTTT.

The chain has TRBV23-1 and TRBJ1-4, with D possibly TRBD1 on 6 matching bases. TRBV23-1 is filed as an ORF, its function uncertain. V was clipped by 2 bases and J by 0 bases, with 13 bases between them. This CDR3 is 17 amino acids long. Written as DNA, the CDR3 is TGCGCCAGCAGTCAAAATAGGGACACACCAACTAATGAAAAACTGTTTTTT. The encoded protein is CASSQNRDTPTNEKLFF.

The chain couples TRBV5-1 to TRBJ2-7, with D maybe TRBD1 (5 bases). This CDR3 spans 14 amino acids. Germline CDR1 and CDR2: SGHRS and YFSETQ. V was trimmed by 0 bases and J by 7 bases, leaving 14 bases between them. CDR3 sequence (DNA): TGCGCCAGCAGCTTGGGACAGATTGGCGAAGAGCAGTACTTC. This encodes CASSLGQIGEEQYF.

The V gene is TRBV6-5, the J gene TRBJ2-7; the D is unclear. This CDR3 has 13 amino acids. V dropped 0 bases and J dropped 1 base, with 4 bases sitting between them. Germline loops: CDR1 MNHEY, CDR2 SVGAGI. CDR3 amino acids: CASSYSGSYEQYF. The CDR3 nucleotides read TGTGCCAGCAGTTACTCTGGGTCCTACGAGCAGTACTTC.

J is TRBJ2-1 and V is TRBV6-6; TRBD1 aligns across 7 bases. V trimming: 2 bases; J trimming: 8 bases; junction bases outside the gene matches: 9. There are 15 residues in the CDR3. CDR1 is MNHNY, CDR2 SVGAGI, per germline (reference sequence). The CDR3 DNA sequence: TGTGCCAGCAGTTACAGGGGACAGCCAGTGCATGAGCAGTTCTTC. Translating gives CASSYRGQPVHEQFF.

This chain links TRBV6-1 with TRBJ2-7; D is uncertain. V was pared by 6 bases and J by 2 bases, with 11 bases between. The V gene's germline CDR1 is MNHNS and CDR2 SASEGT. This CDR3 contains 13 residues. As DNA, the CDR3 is TGTGCCAGCAGGTCAGTTAGAACCTACGAGCAGTACTTC. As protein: CASRSVRTYEQYF.

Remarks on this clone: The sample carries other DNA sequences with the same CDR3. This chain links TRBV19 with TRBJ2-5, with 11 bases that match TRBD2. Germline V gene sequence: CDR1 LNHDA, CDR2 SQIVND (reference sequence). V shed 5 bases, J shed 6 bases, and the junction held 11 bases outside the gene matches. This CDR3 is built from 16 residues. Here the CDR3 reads CASSRSGGAGRQTQYF. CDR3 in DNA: TGTGCCAGTAGTCGTAGCGGGGGGGCGGGGCGGCAGACCCAGTACTTC.

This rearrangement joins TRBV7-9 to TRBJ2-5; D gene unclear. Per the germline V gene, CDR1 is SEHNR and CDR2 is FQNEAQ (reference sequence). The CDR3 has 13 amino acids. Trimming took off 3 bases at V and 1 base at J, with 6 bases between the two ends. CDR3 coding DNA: TGTGCCAGCAGCTTGAATTTCCAAGAGACCCAGTACTTC. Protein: CASSLNFQETQYF.

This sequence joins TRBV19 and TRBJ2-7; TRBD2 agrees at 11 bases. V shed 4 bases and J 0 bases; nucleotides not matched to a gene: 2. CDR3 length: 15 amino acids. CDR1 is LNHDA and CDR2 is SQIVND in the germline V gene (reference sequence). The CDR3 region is CASSTSGGFSYEQYF. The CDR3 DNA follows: TGTGCCAGTAGTACTAGCGGGGGGTTCTCCTACGAGCAGTACTTC.

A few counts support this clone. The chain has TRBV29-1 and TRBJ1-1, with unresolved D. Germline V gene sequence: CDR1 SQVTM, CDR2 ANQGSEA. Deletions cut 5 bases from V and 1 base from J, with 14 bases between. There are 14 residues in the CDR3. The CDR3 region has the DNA TGCAGCGTTTTAAGTGGGCCCTCGAACACTGAAGCTTTCTTT. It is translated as CSVLSGPSNTEAFF.

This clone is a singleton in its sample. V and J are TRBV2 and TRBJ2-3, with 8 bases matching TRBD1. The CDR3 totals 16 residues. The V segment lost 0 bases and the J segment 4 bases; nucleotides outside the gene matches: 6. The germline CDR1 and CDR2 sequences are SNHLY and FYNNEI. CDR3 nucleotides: TGTGCCAGCAGTGAAGCCAGGACAGGGTTCGCAGATACGCAGTATTTT. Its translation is CASSEARTGFADTQYF.

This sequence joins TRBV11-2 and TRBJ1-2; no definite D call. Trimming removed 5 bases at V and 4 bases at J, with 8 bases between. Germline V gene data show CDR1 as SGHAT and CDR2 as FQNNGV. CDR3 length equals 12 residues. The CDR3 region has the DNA TGTGCCAGCAGCCCGAGGGTCTATGGCTACACCTTC. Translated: CASSPRVYGYTF.

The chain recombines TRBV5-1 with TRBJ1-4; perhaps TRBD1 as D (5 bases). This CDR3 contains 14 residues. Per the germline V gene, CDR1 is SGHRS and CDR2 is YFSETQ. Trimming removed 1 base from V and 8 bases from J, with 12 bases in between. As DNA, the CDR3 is TGCGCCAGCAGCTTGCAGGGTTTTGAGGAAAAACTGTTTTTT. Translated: CASSLQGFEEKLFF.

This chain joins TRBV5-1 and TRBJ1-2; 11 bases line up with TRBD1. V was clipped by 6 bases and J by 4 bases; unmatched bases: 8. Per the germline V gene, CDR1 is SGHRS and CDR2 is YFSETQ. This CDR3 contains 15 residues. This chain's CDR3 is CASTNTGTGGYGYTF. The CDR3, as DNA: TGCGCCAGCACTAACACCGGGACAGGGGGCTATGGCTACACCTTC.

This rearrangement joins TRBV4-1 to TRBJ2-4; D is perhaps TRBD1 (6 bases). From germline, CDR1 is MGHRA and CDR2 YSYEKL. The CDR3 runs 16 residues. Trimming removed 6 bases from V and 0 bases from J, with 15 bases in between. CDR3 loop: CASSPQGLLAKNIQYF. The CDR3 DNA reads TGCGCCAGCAGTCCACAGGGATTGTTAGCCAAAAACATTCAGTACTTC.

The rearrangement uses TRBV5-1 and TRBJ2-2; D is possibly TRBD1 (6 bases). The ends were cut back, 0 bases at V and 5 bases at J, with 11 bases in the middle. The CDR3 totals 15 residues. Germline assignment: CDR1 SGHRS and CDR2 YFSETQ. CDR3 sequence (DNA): TGCGCCAGCAGCTTGGTATCAGGGGCTACCGGGGAGCTGTTTTTT. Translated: CASSLVSGATGELFF.

DNA for the CDR3: TGTGCCATCAGTGAAGGAGCAGGGGCTAACTATGGCTACACCTTC. Its translation is CAISEGAGANYGYTF. This sequence joins TRBV10-3 and TRBJ1-2; D possibly corresponds to TRBD1 (6 bases). This CDR3 has 15 amino acids. From germline, CDR1 is ENHRY and CDR2 SYGVKD. The V end lost 3 bases, the J end lost 0 bases, and 11 bases lay between the germline ends.

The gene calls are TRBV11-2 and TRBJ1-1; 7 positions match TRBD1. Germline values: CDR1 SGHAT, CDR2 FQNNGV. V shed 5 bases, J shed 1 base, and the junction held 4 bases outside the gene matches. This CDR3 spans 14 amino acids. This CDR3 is CASSSQGGNTEAFF. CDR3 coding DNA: TGTGCCAGCAGCAGTCAGGGGGGGAACACTGAAGCTTTCTTT. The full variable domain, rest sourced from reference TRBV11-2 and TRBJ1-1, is EAGVAQSPRYKIIEKRQSVAFWCNPISGHATLYWYQQILGQGPKLLIQFQNNGVVDDSQLPKDRFSAERLKGVDSTLKIQPAKLEDSAVYLCASSSQGGNTEAFFGQGTRLTVV.

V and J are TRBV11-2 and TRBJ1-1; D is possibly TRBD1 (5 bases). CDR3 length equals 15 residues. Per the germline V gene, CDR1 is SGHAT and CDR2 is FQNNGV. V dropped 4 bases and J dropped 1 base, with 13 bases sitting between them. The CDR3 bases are TGTGCCAGCAGCTCCCCAGGGACGGGGAACACTGAAGCTTTCTTT. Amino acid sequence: CASSSPGTGNTEAFF.

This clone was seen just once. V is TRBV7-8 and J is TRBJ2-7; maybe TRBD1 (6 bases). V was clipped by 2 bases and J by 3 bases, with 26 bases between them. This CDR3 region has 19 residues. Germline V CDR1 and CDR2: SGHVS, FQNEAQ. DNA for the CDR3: TGTGCCAGCAGCTTACGCCGGCCGACAAGGACAGAACAATTCTACGAGCAGTACTTC. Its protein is CASSLRRPTRTEQFYEQYF.

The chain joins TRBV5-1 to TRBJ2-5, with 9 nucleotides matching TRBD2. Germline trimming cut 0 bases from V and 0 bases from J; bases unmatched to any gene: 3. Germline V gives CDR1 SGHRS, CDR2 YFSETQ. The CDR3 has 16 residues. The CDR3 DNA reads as TGCGCCAGCAGCTTGGGGTCTAGCGGGGACCAAGAGACCCAGTACTTC. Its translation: CASSLGSSGDQETQYF.

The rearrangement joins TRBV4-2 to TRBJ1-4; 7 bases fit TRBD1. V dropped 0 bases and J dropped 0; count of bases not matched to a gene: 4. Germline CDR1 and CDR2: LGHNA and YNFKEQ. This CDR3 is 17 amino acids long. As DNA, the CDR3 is TGTGCCAGCAGCCAAGATAGGGGGCCTGCAACTAATGAAAAACTGTTTTTT. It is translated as CASSQDRGPATNEKLFF.